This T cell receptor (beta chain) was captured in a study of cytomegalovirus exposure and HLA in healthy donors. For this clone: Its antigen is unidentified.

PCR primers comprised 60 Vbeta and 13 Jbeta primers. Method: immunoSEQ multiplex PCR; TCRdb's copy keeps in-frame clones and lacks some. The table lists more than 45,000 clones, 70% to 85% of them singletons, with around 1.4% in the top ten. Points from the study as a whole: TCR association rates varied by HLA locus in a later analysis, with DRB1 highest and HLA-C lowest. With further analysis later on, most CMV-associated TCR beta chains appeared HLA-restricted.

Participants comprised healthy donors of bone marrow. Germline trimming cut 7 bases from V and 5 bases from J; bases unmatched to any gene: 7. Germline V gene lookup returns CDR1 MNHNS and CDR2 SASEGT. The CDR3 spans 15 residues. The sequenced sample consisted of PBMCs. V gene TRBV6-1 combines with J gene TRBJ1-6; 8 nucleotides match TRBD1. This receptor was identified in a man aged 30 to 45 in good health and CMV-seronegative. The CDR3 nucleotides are TGTGCCAGCACCCTAGACAGGGGAAATAATTCACCCCTCCACTTT. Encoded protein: CASTLDRGNNSPLHF.